These 27 T cell receptor beta chains were sequenced from one sample in a study of T cells after somatic rescue of genetic block. Here immunoSEQ multiplex PCR was the method, and the copy in TCRdb shows in-frame clones only, minus some. The repertoire holds roughly 65,000 clones, with less than 95% as singletons. Sequenced: peripheral blood mononuclear cells (PBMCs). These receptors were collected from a middle-aged man.

The CDR3 nucleotides read TGTGCCAGCAGAGCCGGGACAGGATTAAGGAGGACTGAAGCTTTCTTT. It specifies CASRAGTGLRRTEAFF. The chain employs TRBV11-2 and TRBJ1-1; 8 bases agree with TRBD1. Per the germline V gene, CDR1 is SGHAT and CDR2 is FQNNGV. CDR3 length: 16 residues. The ends lost 6 bases at V and 5 bases at J; junction bases unmatched: 14.

The chain employs TRBV7-9 and TRBJ2-3; D could derive from TRBD1 or TRBD2 (5 bases each). Looked up from germline, CDR1 is SEHNR and CDR2 is FQNEAQ (reference sequence). V was shortened by 2 bases and J by 1 base, with 10 bases between the two germline ends. CDR3 length: 15 amino acids. CDR3 sequence (DNA): TGTGCCAGCAGCTTACCGCGAGGGGGCACAGATACGCAGTATTTT. Amino acid sequence: CASSLPRGGTDTQYF.

The chain uses TRBV19 and TRBJ1-5; 7 positions agree with TRBD1. Trimming took 5 bases from V and 7 from J; bases not matched to a gene: 17. The CDR3 runs 17 residues. CDR1 is LNHDA and CDR2 is SQIVND in the germline V gene (reference sequence). CDR3 in amino acids: CASSLPGQLGYRQPQHF. Here the CDR3 DNA reads TGTGCCAGTAGTCTCCCGGGACAGCTGGGGTACAGGCAGCCCCAGCATTTT.

The rearrangement uses TRBV4-1 and TRBJ2-7; TRBD1 or TRBD2 may be the D gene (5 bases each). The CDR3 consists of 15 residues. Per the germline V gene, CDR1 is MGHRA and CDR2 is YSYEKL. The ends were cut back, 5 bases at V and 7 bases at J, with 21 bases in the middle. CDR3 in DNA: TGCGCCAGCAGCGCTCCCGGGACGGCGGCGGTTGAGCAGTACTTC. Translating it yields CASSAPGTAAVEQYF.

Only one count was recorded for this clone. The V and J genes are TRBV28 and TRBJ2-7; D is possibly TRBD1 (6 bases). The germline V and J ends were trimmed by 5 bases and 3 bases, with 11 bases remaining between them. In germline, CDR1 is MDHEN, CDR2 SYDVKM. This CDR3 contains 13 residues. The CDR3 region has the DNA TGTGCCAGCAGTGCAACAGGGAGCTACGAGCAGTACTTC. Translation gives CASSATGSYEQYF.

The count of this clone is one. The genes are TRBV6-6 and TRBJ2-7; D gene unclear. V gave up 11 bases and J gave up 6 bases, with 29 bases separating them. The CDR3 has 16 amino acids. The germline gives CDR1 MNHNY, CDR2 SVGAGI (reference sequence). CDR3 protein: CAGWLHQCPRVGEQYF. The CDR3, as DNA: TGTGCCGGATGGTTGCATCAGTGTCCTCGCGTCGGCGAGCAGTACTTC.

The CDR3 sequence is CASSQITLATNEKLFF. The CDR3, as DNA: TGTGCCAGCAGCCAAATCACACTTGCAACTAATGAAAAACTGTTTTTT. This chain connects TRBV7-9 to TRBJ1-4; no firm D call. Between the trimmed V and J ends, which lost 5 bases and 0 bases, there was a span of 13 bases. Germline loops: CDR1 SEHNR, CDR2 FQNEAQ (reference sequence). CDR3 size: 16 residues.

This chain joins TRBV6-6 and TRBJ2-7, with 7 bases aligning to TRBD2. In germline, CDR1 is MNHNY, CDR2 SVGAGI (reference sequence). This CDR3 comprises 16 residues. J gave up 5 bases and V 7 bases, and 17 bases lay outside the gene matches. CDR3 nucleotide sequence: TGTGCCAGCACCCCTTATCCGGCGGGAGTGGATCACGAGCAGTACTTC. Translated: CASTPYPAGVDHEQYF.

The CDR3 loop reads CASSQEGLADYEQYF. In DNA, the CDR3 is TGTGCCAGCAGCCAAGAGGGACTAGCGGATTACGAGCAGTACTTC. The chain employs TRBV14 and TRBJ2-7, with 11 bases fitting TRBD2. This CDR3 region has 15 residues. J lost 4 bases, V lost 0 bases, and 2 bases had no gene match. The germline CDR1 and CDR2 sequences are SGHDN and FVKESK.

The rearrangement uses TRBV5-8 and TRBJ2-7; D possibly corresponds to TRBD2 (6 bases). This CDR3 is built from 16 residues. Between the trimmed V and J ends, which lost 3 bases and 4 bases, there was a span of 20 bases. Germline CDR1 SGHTS, CDR2 YDEGEE. CDR3 sequence reads: CASSSGVTLSKYEQYF. The DNA of the CDR3 is TGTGCCAGCAGCTCGGGGGTGACCCTAAGTAAGTACGAGCAGTACTTC.

This chain joins TRBV15 and TRBJ2-3; perhaps D is TRBD1 or TRBD2 (5 bases each). Germline V gives CDR1 LNHNV, CDR2 YYDKDF (reference sequence). Trimming shortened V by 0 bases and J by 2 bases, and 15 bases separated the two germline ends. The CDR3 is made up of 17 amino acids. The CDR3 DNA reads TGTGCCACCAGCAGAGAAAGGGGAACGGGAATCACAGATACGCAGTATTTT. Amino acid sequence: CATSRERGTGITDTQYF.

The V call is TRBV11-3, the J call TRBJ2-1; tentatively, D is TRBD2 (7 bases). Trimming removed 1 base at V and 6 bases at J, with 13 bases between. CDR1 and CDR2 from the germline V gene are SGHNT and YENEEA. This CDR3 is built from 15 residues. The DNA of the CDR3 is TGTGCCAGCAGCTTAGGCGCGGGGGCGGGCAATGAGCAGTTCTTC. Amino acid sequence: CASSLGAGAGNEQFF.

In regard to this clone: A read error may produce the germline difference seen at one junction end. The J gene is TRBJ2-5, the V gene TRBV19; D is perhaps TRBD2 (5 bases). CDR3 length: 10 residues. Per the germline V gene, CDR1 is LNHDA and CDR2 is SQIVND (reference sequence). The CDR3 DNA is TGTGCCAGTACCGGACTTTTGGCGGACTTC. This codes for CASTGLLADF.

The V call is TRBV5-1, the J call TRBJ2-3, with D possibly called TRBD1 or TRBD2 (5 bases each). The ends were cut back, 5 bases at V and 0 bases at J, with 10 bases in the middle. CDR1 and CDR2 from the germline V gene are SGHRS and YFSETQ. The CDR3 contains 14 residues. This CDR3 is CASRTGPSTDTQYF. CDR3 DNA: TGCGCCAGCAGAACGGGACCGAGCACAGATACGCAGTATTTT.

The chain joins TRBV4-1 to TRBJ2-7, with TRBD1 matching 10 bases. Losses at the gene ends were 3 bases for V and 3 bases for J; bases not matched to a gene: 5. In germline, CDR1 is MGHRA, CDR2 YSYEKL. This CDR3 is 15 amino acids long. In DNA form, the CDR3 reads TGCGCCAGCAGCCACCTCCGGGACAGGGGCTACGAGCAGTACTTC. This translates into CASSHLRDRGYEQYF.

V and J are TRBV7-9 and TRBJ1-4; TRBD1 might be the D (5 bases). The CDR3 has 13 residues. From germline, CDR1 is SEHNR and CDR2 FQNEAQ (reference sequence). V lost 4 bases, J lost 5 bases, and 8 bases lay in between. The chain's CDR3 is CASSSQENEKLFF. In DNA, the CDR3 is TGTGCCAGCAGCTCACAGGAAAATGAAAAACTGTTTTTT. Drawing the rest from reference TRBV7-9 and TRBJ1-4, the complete variable domain is DTGVSQNPRHKITKRGQNVTFRCDPISEHNRLYWYRQTLGQGPEFLTYFQNEAQLEKSRLLSDRFSAERPKGSFSTLEIQRTEQGDSAMYLCASSSQENEKLFFGSGTQLSVL.

The rearrangement uses TRBV11-3 and TRBJ2-5, with 13 bases lining up with TRBD2. The junction had 11 bases not matched to a gene; V was cut back by 2 bases and J by 5 bases. The length of the CDR3 is 18 residues. The germline V gene encodes CDR1 SGHNT and CDR2 YENEEA. CDR3 sequence: CASSLYSGLAGAYETQYF. The CDR3 region has the DNA TGTGCCAGCAGCTTATACTCAGGACTAGCGGGGGCCTACGAGACCCAGTACTTC.

This clone was seen a few times. The chain has TRBV27 and TRBJ1-2, with 9 positions matching TRBD1. Looked up from germline, CDR1 is MNHEY and CDR2 is SMNVEV (reference sequence). This CDR3 comprises 16 residues. V lost 5 bases, J lost 4 bases, and 11 bases stayed unmatched. In DNA form, the CDR3 reads TGTGCCAGCAGTAGGGACAGGGAAGGGCCTCGCTATGGCTACACCTTC. It encodes CASSRDREGPRYGYTF.

V is TRBV5-6 and J is TRBJ2-2, with D uncertain. This CDR3 contains 12 residues. The V end was cut by 2 bases, the J end by 9 bases, with 8 bases between. From germline, CDR1 is SGHDT and CDR2 YYEEEE. CDR3 nucleotide sequence: TGTGCCAGCAGCTTAAAGCAATGGGAGCTGTTTTTT. This codes for CASSLKQWELFF.

This clone was counted between two and nine times. The rearrangement uses TRBV7-2 and TRBJ1-1; D call uncertain. Germline V gene lookup returns CDR1 SGHTA and CDR2 FQGNSA. The CDR3 extends over 15 amino acids. The germline V and J ends were trimmed by 5 bases and 0 bases, with 13 bases remaining between them. The CDR3 nucleotides read TGTGCCAGCAGCCACTTCGGGCAGCTGAACACTGAAGCTTTCTTT. This gives the protein CASSHFGQLNTEAFF.

The chain combines TRBV7-8 with TRBJ2-5, with 10 bases lining up with TRBD2. Looked up from germline, CDR1 is SGHVS and CDR2 is FQNEAQ. The ends lost 5 bases at V and 1 base at J; junction bases unmatched: 7. The CDR3 is 16 residues long. CDR3 in DNA: TGTGCCAGCAGCCGCTTCGTAGCGGGGGGCCAAGAGACCCAGTACTTC. This gives the protein CASSRFVAGGQETQYF.

The V and J genes are TRBV5-4 and TRBJ2-1; perhaps D is TRBD1 or TRBD2 (5 bases each). Germline V gene sequence: CDR1 SGHNT, CDR2 YYREEE (reference sequence). The length of the CDR3 is 13 residues. Trimming pared 4 bases from V and 4 bases from J, leaving 9 bases between. The CDR3 reads CASSRDGYNEQFF. The CDR3 nucleotides are TGTGCCAGCAGCAGGGACGGGTACAATGAGCAGTTCTTC.

This clone has only one observation. The V gene is TRBV15, the J gene TRBJ1-5; weak D call: TRBD1 (6 bases). The germline gives CDR1 LNHNV, CDR2 YYDKDF (reference sequence). The length of the CDR3 is 13 residues. V dropped 8 bases and J dropped 4 bases, with 12 bases sitting between them. The CDR3 loop reads CATASQGNQPQHF. The CDR3 DNA follows: TGTGCCACCGCATCCCAGGGGAATCAGCCCCAGCATTTT.

The rearrangement joins TRBV5-4 to TRBJ1-3; the D is unclear. The CDR3 runs to 12 residues. Per germline, CDR1 SGHNT and CDR2 YYREEE (reference sequence). The V end was cut by 4 bases, the J end by 3 bases, with 5 bases between. CDR3 residues: CASSESGNTIYF. The CDR3 DNA reads as TGTGCCAGCAGCGAGAGTGGAAACACCATATATTTT.

The gene calls are TRBV19 and TRBJ2-6; 7 bases map to TRBD1. This CDR3 region has 19 residues. V shed 4 bases and J 4 bases; nucleotides not matched to a gene: 16. CDR1 and CDR2 from the germline V gene are LNHDA and SQIVND (reference sequence). The CDR3 region has the DNA TGTGCCAGTAGTAACACCCGGACAGGCCGCCGGGCCGGGGCCAACGTCCTGACTTTC. It is translated as CASSNTRTGRRAGANVLTF.

The chain combines TRBV4-1 with TRBJ2-1, with D perhaps TRBD2 (6 bases). The CDR3 is 17 amino acids. The ends were cut back, 4 bases at V and 8 bases at J, with 24 bases in the middle. In germline, CDR1 is MGHRA, CDR2 YSYEKL. CDR3 sequence (DNA): TGCGCCAGCAGCCTCCCCTTAAGACGGTCAACGGGGGATGAGCAGTTCTTC. This sequence encodes CASSLPLRRSTGDEQFF.

V and J are TRBV7-9 and TRBJ2-6; D tentatively fits TRBD1 or TRBD2 (7 bases each). There are 17 residues in the CDR3. V was pared by 7 bases and J by 0 bases, with 16 bases between. Per germline, CDR1 SEHNR and CDR2 FQNEAQ (reference sequence). The CDR3 spells CASTQGGGISGANVLTF. In nucleotides, the CDR3 is TGTGCCAGCACCCAGGGGGGGGGCATCTCTGGGGCCAACGTCCTGACTTTC. The entire variable domain, with the rest obtained from reference TRBV7-9 and TRBJ2-6, is as follows: DTGVSQNPRHKITKRGQNVTFRCDPISEHNRLYWYRQTLGQGPEFLTYFQNEAQLEKSRLLSDRFSAERPKGSFSTLEIQRTEQGDSAMYLCASTQGGGISGANVLTFGAGSRLTVL.